The rows below give T cell receptor beta chains drawn from one sample of a study of shared clonotypes between healthy human individuals. Some clones are missing from TCRdb's copy, which holds only in-frame ones; the method was immunoSEQ multiplex PCR. The sample has approximately 1,000,000 clones; approximately 78% are singletons. Sequenced input: memory CD4+ T cells from PBMCs. These TCRs come from a man younger than 35 in good health. Some clones in this sample may be carry-over from other donors' samples. CDR3s include the opening cysteine and the closing phenylalanine or tryptophan. Each record gives: D gene, J gene, clone size, V gene, CDR3 DNA, CDR3 protein. A D gene is named only where the DNA matches it firmly. Clone size is shown for a subset of rows, as once, few, many or a class of expanded clone.

. TRBJ1-3 . TRBV6-5 TGTGCCAGCAGTTCCGGACTAGTATATGGAAACACCATATATTTT CASSSGLVYGNTIYF
. TRBJ2-2 . TRBV7-3 TGTGCCAGCAGCTTGGCATCCCCTTCGAACACCGGGGAGCTGTTTTTT CASSLASPSNTGELFF
TRBD1 TRBJ2-1 . TRBV4-1 TGCGCCAGCAGCCAAGATTGGGACAGGGTAGAGGAGCAGTTCTTC CASSQDWDRVEEQFF
. TRBJ2-7 . TRBV5-1 TGCGCCAGCAGCAGTCGGCAAGGCTACGAGCAGTACTTC CASSSRQGYEQYF
. TRBJ2-6 . TRBV7-3 TGTGCCAGCAGCTCTAGGCCTGGGGCCAACGTCCTGACTTTC CASSSRPGANVLTF
. TRBJ1-3 . TRBV7-8 TGTGCCAGCAGCCTCAAGGCCTTCTCTGGAAACACCATATATTTT CASSLKAFSGNTIYF
TRBD1 TRBJ1-2 . TRBV7-3 TGTGCCAGCAGCTTCAGGACAGGGGATGGCTACACCTTC CASSFRTGDGYTF
. TRBJ1-2 . TRBV27 TGTGCCAGCAGTTTTCGTGGGAACTATGGCTACACCTTC CASSFRGNYGYTF
. TRBJ2-2 . TRBV7-2 TGTGCCAGCAGCTTCGGTGGCGGGAACACCGGGGAGCTGTTTTTT CASSFGGGNTGELFF
. TRBJ2-7 . TRBV28 TGTGCCAGCAGTTTTATTCAGGTCCACTTGGGCGAGCAGTACTTC CASSFIQVHLGEQYF
TRBD2 TRBJ2-7 . TRBV7-2 TGTGCCAGCAGCTACAAGCGGGAGGGCCCTGGGGAGCAGTACTTC CASSYKREGPGEQYF
. TRBJ2-7 . TRBV18 TGTGCCAGCTCACCGTTGTCGGGGGCCTACGAGCAGTACTTC CASSPLSGAYEQYF
. TRBJ1-2 . TRBV27 TGTGCCACCCGCCAAAACTATGGCTACACCTTC CATRQNYGYTF
. TRBJ2-7 once TRBV29-1 TGCAGCAAACGGTCTGGGAGCTCCTACGAGCAGTACTTC CSKRSGSSYEQYF
TRBD1 TRBJ2-3 . TRBV28 TGTGCCAGCAGCCTGGGGGACAGGGGCACAGATACGCAGTATTTT CASSLGDRGTDTQYF
TRBD2 TRBJ2-2 . TRBV27 TGTGCCAGCAGTCGGCGGGAGTCGAACACCGGGGAGCTGTTTTTT CASSRRESNTGELFF